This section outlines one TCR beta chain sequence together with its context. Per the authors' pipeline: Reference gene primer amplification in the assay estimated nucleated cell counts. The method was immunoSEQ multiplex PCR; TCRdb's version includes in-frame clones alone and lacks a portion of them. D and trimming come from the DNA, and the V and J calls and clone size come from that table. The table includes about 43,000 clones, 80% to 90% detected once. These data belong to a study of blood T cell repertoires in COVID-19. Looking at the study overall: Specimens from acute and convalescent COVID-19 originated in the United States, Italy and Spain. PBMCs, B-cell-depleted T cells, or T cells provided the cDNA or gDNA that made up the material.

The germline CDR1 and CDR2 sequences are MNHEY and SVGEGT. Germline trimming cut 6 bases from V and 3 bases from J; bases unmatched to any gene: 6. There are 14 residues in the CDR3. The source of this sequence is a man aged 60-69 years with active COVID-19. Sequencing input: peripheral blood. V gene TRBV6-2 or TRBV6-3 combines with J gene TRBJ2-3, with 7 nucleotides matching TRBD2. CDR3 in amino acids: CASSLNGGTDTQYF. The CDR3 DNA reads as TGTGCCAGCAGCCTAAACGGGGGGACAGATACGCAGTATTTT.